This TCR beta chain came from a study of T-cell memory formation after mild COVID-19 (dated by TCRdb to about 2021). Context from the whole study: TCR sequence clusters from the two donors were largely donor specific. In a couple of donors, T-cell clones that expanded and contracted after mild COVID-19 were followed by sequencing TCRalpha and TCRbeta repertoires longitudinally. Two young, previously healthy adult volunteers, one female and one male, were included in the cohort. General conclusions and limits of the study: Contracting CD4+ clones turned up mainly in the CM and EM memory subsets, whereas EMRA was where CD8+ clones were enriched. Some responding clones were found in pre-infection memory, which suggests that pre-existing cross-reactive memory T cells took part in the SARS-CoV-2 response. The study covered only two mild cases, and larger cohorts including severe cases with pre-infection samples were considered necessary. Balanced CD4/CD8 phenotypes were observed for clones contracting from day 15 to 85, whereas a bias towards CD4+ was observed for a second wave of clones expanding from day 15 to 37. The second-wave clones that peaked on day 37 were not confirmed to be SARS-CoV-2 specific.

Sequenced using an Illumina NovaSeq 6000. TCRalpha and TCRbeta cDNA libraries were built by 5'RACE with constant-segment primers, adding sample barcodes and unique molecular identifiers. Trizol reagent was used to extract RNA from every sample. The libraries were amplified in two PCR steps, and the second step added a second sample barcode and Illumina TruSeq adapters. Libraries were sequenced on an Illumina NovaSeq with 2 x 150 bp paired-end reads. The study's own analysis went as follows. Reads were demultiplexed and collapsed into UMI-guided consensus sequences with migec v1.2.7. With mixcr v2.1.11, UMI consensuses were aligned to TRA and TRB V and J templates and assembled into clonotypes. Clonotypes were classified as expanded or contracted when called significant by both edgeR and NoisET, with noise models trained on biological replicates. For edgeR calls, the thresholds were a false discovery rate-adjusted p below 0.01 and a log2 fold-change of 1. As an exploratory analysis of dynamics, max-normalized trajectories of the 1000 most abundant clonotypes were examined by PCA with hierarchical clustering. The CD4 or CD8 phenotype of responding clones was assigned using the separately sequenced CD4+ and CD8+ repertoires. The public reads were run again by TCRdb, first through fastp at Q25 and then through MiXCR, and only productive beta chains were kept. Rows with one shared CDR3 protein collapse into an entry with the most common genes and DNA. In this record, the V and J calls reflect TCRdb's handling and not the investigators' own analysis. The sample table holds around 310,000 distinct CDR3 sequences, of which approximately 16% were seen once. The ten largest account for about 22% of the sample.

Counted from cysteine to phenylalanine, this CDR3 has 17 amino acids. The retained sequence is limited to the CDR3, 51 bases, with the frame set at the first base. V is trimmed back by 5 bases and J by 6 bases, and the junction contains 7 bases that no gene match accounts for. As encoded in the germline V gene, CDR1 is SGHAT while CDR2 is FQNNGV. About this clonotype itself: The antigen it binds to is not known. The input lacks base qualities; no much larger clone sits a single base away.

PBMCs were isolated by Ficoll-Paque density gradient centrifugation. Here the chain combines TRBV11-2 and TRBJ2-2; the junction holds 15 bases that match TRBD2. This TCR came from a man younger than 35 who had mild COVID-19 (a few samples of this study predate the infection). The sample titles of this study are shuffled in the database, so cell type and time point are left out; the donor was told from shared clones. Sequenced input: PBMCs or a T cell subset sorted from them (not recorded which). The nucleotides read TGTGCCAGCAGCCGCGGGACTAGCGGGGGGCAGGCCGGGGAGCTGTTTTTT. Its product reads: CASSRGTSGGQAGELFF.